The 17 T cell receptor beta chains reported below all come from one sample, sequenced in a study of T cells in Graves' hyperthyroidism and ophthalmopathy. Researchers amplified the TCR beta CDR3 regions from RNA transcripts. First-round RT-PCR of the TCR CDR3 relied on the HTBI primer set. TCRdb itself ran the multiplex PCR reads through MiXCR, one entry per CDR3 protein. Among around 270,000 distinct CDR3 sequences, less than 20% were seen once, and the ten largest hold roughly 40%. The sequenced sample was blood. Receptor source: a man in his fifties with Graves' ophthalmopathy.

This clonotype has a count of ten or more. The gene calls are TRBV12-3 or TRBV12-4 and TRBJ1-3; TRBD1 matches 7 bases. The CDR3 spans 14 residues. Trimming took 5 bases from V and 4 from J; bases not matched to a gene: 5. The CDR3 sequence: CASSPTGIGNTIYF. The CDR3 DNA reads as TGTGCCAGCAGTCCGACAGGGATCGGAAACACCATATATTTT.

A note on this clonotype: A read error may explain this, as a much larger clone is one base away. The chain recombines TRBV20-1 with TRBJ2-7; 7 nucleotides align to TRBD2. The ends lost 3 bases at V and 4 bases at J; junction bases unmatched: 6. In germline, CDR1 is DFQATT, CDR2 SNEGSKA (reference sequence). The CDR3 runs 13 residues. The CDR3, as DNA: TGCAGTGCTAGTCGTCTAGCGGATTACGAGCAGTACTTC. Translated, it gives CSASRLADYEQYF.

This clonotype has only a few counts. J is TRBJ2-6 and V is TRBV11-3; no clear D gene. Trimming removed 3 bases from V and 0 bases from J, with 6 bases in between. Looked up from germline, CDR1 is SGHNT and CDR2 is YENEEA. This CDR3 is built from 15 residues. Written as DNA, the CDR3 is TGTGCCAGCAGCTTGGACGGCTCTGGGGCCAACGTCCTGACTTTC. It is translated as CASSLDGSGANVLTF.

This clonotype occurred a few times. The chain carries TRBV12-3 or TRBV12-4 and TRBJ1-2, with 7 bases that match TRBD1. This CDR3 comprises 14 residues. With 4 bases clipped from V and 3 bases from J, the junction kept 5 bases outside the gene matches. In DNA, the CDR3 is TGTGCCAGCAGTTCCTCCGGGACAGACTATGGCTACACCTTC. This sequence encodes CASSSSGTDYGYTF.

This clonotype occurred many times. The chain combines TRBV5-4 with TRBJ2-2; 11 bases are a match to TRBD2. Germline CDR1 SGHNT, CDR2 YYREEE (reference sequence). CDR3 length: 17 residues. Trimming took 4 bases from V and 7 from J; bases not matched to a gene: 12. CDR3 loop: CASSRGTSGGGHGELFF. CDR3 coding DNA: TGTGCCAGCAGCAGGGGGACTAGCGGAGGAGGTCACGGGGAGCTGTTTTTT. Supplemented by reference TRBV5-4 and TRBJ2-2, the full variable domain reads ETGVTQSPTHLIKTRGQQVTLRCSSQSGHNTVSWYQQALGQGPQFIFQYYREEENGRGNFPPRFSGLQFPNYSSELNVNALELDDSALYLCASSRGTSGGGHGELFFGEGSRLTVL.

This clonotype was observed a handful of times. The chain is built from TRBV9 and TRBJ2-3, with 9 bases fitting TRBD2. The CDR3 has 18 residues. J was trimmed by 1 base and V by 0 bases; bases with no gene match: 9. Germline values: CDR1 SGDLS, CDR2 YYNGEE. CDR3 nucleotides: TGTGCCAGCAGCGTAGGCCCCCAGACTAGCGGCGGCACAGATACGCAGTATTTT. It is translated as CASSVGPQTSGGTDTQYF.

This clonotype was observed many times. The CDR3 DNA is TGCAGTGCTCGACCCGTCAGCGTCCAGAGGGAGACCCAGTACTTC. Translated, it gives CSARPVSVQRETQYF. The chain joins TRBV20-1 to TRBJ2-5; D is uncertain. V lost 5 bases, J lost 5 bases, and 21 bases lay in between. The CDR3 runs 15 residues. Germline lookup yields CDR1 DFQATT and CDR2 SNEGSKA (reference sequence).

This chain uses TRBV6-1 with TRBJ1-1; D may be TRBD1 (5 bases). Deletions cut 6 bases from V and 5 bases from J, with 19 bases between. The CDR3 has 15 amino acids. Germline CDR1 and CDR2: MNHNS and SASEGT. CDR3 in amino acids: CASSQTSPGGTEAFF. CDR3 nucleotide sequence: TGTGCCAGCAGCCAAACGAGTCCCGGGGGAACTGAAGCTTTCTTT.

This clonotype appeared a few times. The rearrangement joins TRBV3-1 to TRBJ1-3; perhaps TRBD1 as D (6 bases). Deletions cut 1 base from V and 1 base from J, with 8 bases between. This CDR3 is built from 15 residues. The V gene's germline CDR1 is LGHDT and CDR2 YNNKEL (reference sequence). This CDR3 reads CASSQGGGSGNTIYF. The DNA of the CDR3 is TGTGCCAGCAGCCAAGGAGGGGGTTCTGGAAACACCATATATTTT.

Of note for this clonotype: A read error may be the cause here, since a much bigger clone is one base away. The V and J genes are TRBV5-1 and TRBJ1-2, with TRBD1 matching 8 bases. V shed 4 bases, J shed 9 bases, and the junction held 14 bases outside the gene matches. CDR3 length equals 15 residues. Looked up from germline, CDR1 is SGHRS and CDR2 is YFSETQ. This chain's CDR3 is CASSPSDGTGWSYTF. The CDR3, as DNA: TGCGCCAGCAGCCCGAGTGATGGGACAGGCTGGAGCTACACCTTC. The full variable domain, rest sourced from reference TRBV5-1 and TRBJ1-2, is KAGVTQTPRYLIKTRGQQVTLSCSPISGHRSVSWYQQTPGQGLQFLFEYFSETQRNKGNFPGRFSGRQFSNSRSEMNVSTLELGDSALYLCASSPSDGTGWSYTFGSGTRLTVV.

The chain uses TRBV6-1 and TRBJ2-5, with D unclear. Trimming stripped 6 bases from V and 5 bases from J, with 19 bases between. CDR3 length equals 15 residues. Germline V CDR1 and CDR2: MNHNS, SASEGT. The CDR3 DNA sequence: TGTGCCAGCAGGACGAGGACCGATAGCTTCGAGACCCAGTACTTC. Its translation is CASRTRTDSFETQYF.

This clonotype appeared many times. V and J are TRBV20-1 and TRBJ2-5; TRBD2 might be the D (6 bases). The germline V gene encodes CDR1 DFQATT and CDR2 SNEGSKA (reference sequence). The CDR3 is made up of 12 amino acids. Trimming left V 7 bases short and J 3 bases short, with 12 bases between. The DNA of the CDR3 is TGCAGTGTTCGCGGGACGGAAGAGACCCAGTACTTC. It yields the protein CSVRGTEETQYF.

The CDR3 reads CASSVVGAGETQYF. The CDR3 DNA sequence: TGTGCCAGCAGCGTAGTAGGGGCAGGAGAGACCCAGTACTTC. The J gene is TRBJ2-5, the V gene TRBV9, with D maybe TRBD1 (5 bases). The CDR3 consists of 14 residues. Germline values: CDR1 SGDLS, CDR2 YYNGEE. Trimming left V 0 bases short and J 4 bases short, with 10 bases between.

The J gene is TRBJ1-1, the V gene TRBV6-7, with D perhaps matching TRBD1 (5 bases). TRBV6-7 falls under the ORF class, with uncertain function. There are 13 residues in the CDR3. Deletions cut 5 bases from V and 4 bases from J, with 11 bases between. Here the CDR3 DNA reads TGTGCCAGCAGTCGTCCAGGGAGCACTGAAGCTTTCTTT. Amino acids: CASSRPGSTEAFF.

This clonotype appeared many times. The chain carries TRBV29-1 and TRBJ1-2; 8 bases are a match to TRBD1. The length of the CDR3 is 15 residues. V lost 4 bases, J lost 2 bases, and 9 bases stayed unmatched. The V gene's germline CDR1 is SQVTM and CDR2 ANQGSEA. DNA of the CDR3: TGCAGCGTTGGGGCAGGGGGCTTGGGAAACTATGGCTACACCTTC. Translating it yields CSVGAGGLGNYGYTF.

Only a few counts were recorded for this clonotype. The J gene is TRBJ1-2, the V gene TRBV30; tentative D call: TRBD1 (5 bases). V lost 8 bases and J 8 bases, leaving 12 bases between the germline ends. The CDR3 extends over 10 amino acids. Germline V gene lookup returns CDR1 GTSNPN and CDR2 SVGIG (reference sequence). The CDR3 nucleotides are TGTGCCAAGTTTCAGGGAGGCTACACCTTC. This encodes CAKFQGGYTF. Supplemented by reference TRBV30 and TRBJ1-2, the full variable domain reads SQTIHQWPATLVQPVGSPLSLECTVEGTSNPNLYWYRQAAGRGLQLLFYSVGIGQISSEVPQNLSASRPQDRQFILSSKKLLLSDSGFYLCAKFQGGYTFGSGTRLTVV.

The J gene is TRBJ2-6, the V gene TRBV12-3 or TRBV12-4; 8 nucleotides line up with TRBD1. This CDR3 spans 18 amino acids. Trimming removed 0 bases from V and 0 bases from J; junction bases left unmatched: 4. The CDR3 DNA reads TGTGCCAGCAGTTTAGCGACAGGGGTTTTCTCTGGGGCCAACGTCCTGACTTTC. Amino acid sequence: CASSLATGVFSGANVLTF.